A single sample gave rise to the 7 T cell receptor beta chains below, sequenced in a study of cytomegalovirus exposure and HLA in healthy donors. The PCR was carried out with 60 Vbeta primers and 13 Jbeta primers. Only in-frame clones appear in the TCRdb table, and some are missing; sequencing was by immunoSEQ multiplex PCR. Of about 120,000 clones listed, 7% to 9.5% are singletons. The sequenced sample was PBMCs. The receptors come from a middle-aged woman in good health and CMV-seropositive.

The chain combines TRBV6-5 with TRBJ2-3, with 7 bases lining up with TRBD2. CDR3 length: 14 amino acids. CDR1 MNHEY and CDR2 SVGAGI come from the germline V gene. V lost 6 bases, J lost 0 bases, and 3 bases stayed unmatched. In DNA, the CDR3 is TGTGCCAGCAGACGGGGGGATAGCACAGATACGCAGTATTTT. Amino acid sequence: CASRRGDSTDTQYF.

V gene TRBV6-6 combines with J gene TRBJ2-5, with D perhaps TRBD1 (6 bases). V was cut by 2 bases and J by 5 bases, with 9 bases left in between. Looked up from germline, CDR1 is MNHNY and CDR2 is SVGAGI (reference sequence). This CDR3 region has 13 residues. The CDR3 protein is CASSYLTGETQYF. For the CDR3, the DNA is TGTGCCAGCAGTTACCTTACAGGGGAGACCCAGTACTTC.

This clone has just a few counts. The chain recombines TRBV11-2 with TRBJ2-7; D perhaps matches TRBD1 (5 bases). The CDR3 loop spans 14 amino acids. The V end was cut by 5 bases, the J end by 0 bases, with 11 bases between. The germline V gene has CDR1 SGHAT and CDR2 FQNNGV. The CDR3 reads CASSPWGSSYEQYF. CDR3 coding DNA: TGTGCCAGCAGCCCGTGGGGCTCCTCCTACGAGCAGTACTTC.

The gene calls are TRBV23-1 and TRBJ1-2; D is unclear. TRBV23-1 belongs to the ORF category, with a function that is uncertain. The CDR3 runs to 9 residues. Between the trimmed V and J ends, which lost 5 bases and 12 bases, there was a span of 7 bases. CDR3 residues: CASSRSNTF. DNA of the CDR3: TGCGCCAGCAGTAGGAGCAACACCTTC.

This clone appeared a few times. This CDR3 reads CASSFPGTTGELFF. CDR3 nucleotides: TGTGCCAGCAGCTTTCCCGGGACAACCGGGGAGCTGTTTTTT. The gene calls are TRBV5-4 and TRBJ2-2; perhaps TRBD1 as D (6 bases). The length of the CDR3 is 14 residues. V lost 2 bases to trimming and J lost 5 bases, with 10 bases between them. The germline gives CDR1 SGHNT, CDR2 YYREEE (reference sequence).

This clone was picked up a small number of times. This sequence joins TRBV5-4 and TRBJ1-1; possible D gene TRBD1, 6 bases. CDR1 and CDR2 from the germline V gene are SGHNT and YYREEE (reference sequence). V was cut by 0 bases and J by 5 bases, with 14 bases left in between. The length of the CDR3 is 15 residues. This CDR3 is CASSLAAGVVTEAFF. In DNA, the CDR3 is TGTGCCAGCAGCTTGGCTGCAGGGGTGGTGACTGAAGCTTTCTTT.

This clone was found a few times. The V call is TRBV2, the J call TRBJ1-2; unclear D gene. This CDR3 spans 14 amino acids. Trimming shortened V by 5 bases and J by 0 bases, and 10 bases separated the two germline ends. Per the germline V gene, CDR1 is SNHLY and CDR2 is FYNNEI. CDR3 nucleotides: TGTGCCAGCAGTTCATACACCTCTAACTATGGCTACACCTTC. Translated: CASSSYTSNYGYTF.